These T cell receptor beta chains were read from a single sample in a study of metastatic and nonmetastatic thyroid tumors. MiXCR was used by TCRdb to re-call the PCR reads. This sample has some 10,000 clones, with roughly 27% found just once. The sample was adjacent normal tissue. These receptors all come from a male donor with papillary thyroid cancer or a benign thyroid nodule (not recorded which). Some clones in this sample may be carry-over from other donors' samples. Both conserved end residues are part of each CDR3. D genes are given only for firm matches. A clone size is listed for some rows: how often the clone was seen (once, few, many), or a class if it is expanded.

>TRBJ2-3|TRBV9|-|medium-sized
CASSVDDTQYF
TGTGCCAGCAGCGTAGATGATACGCAGTATTTT
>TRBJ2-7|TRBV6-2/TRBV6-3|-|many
CASKSKNFDREQYF
TGTGCCAGCAAATCCAAAAATTTCGACAGAGAGCAGTACTTC
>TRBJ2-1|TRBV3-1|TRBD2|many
CASSRITSGGSSYNEQFF
TGTGCCAGCAGCCGAATAACTAGCGGGGGAAGCTCCTACAATGAGCAGTTCTTC
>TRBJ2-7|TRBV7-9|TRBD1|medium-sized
CASSHPLAGTGASYEQYF
TGTGCCAGCAGCCATCCCCTAGCCGGGACAGGGGCCTCCTACGAGCAGTACTTC
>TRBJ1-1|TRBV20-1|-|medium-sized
CSASPGLIAEAFF
TGCAGTGCTAGTCCGGGATTGATCGCTGAAGCTTTCTTT
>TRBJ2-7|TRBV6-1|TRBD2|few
CASSEASGSSYEQYF
TGTGCCAGCAGTGAAGCTAGCGGGAGCTCCTACGAGCAGTACTTC
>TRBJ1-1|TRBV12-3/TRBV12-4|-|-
CASSLLSRTEAFF
TGTGCCAGCAGTTTATTGAGTCGGACTGAAGCTTTCTTT
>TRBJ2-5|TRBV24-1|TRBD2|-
CATSERTSGRETQYF
TGTGCCACCAGTGAGAGGACTAGCGGGCGGGAGACCCAGTACTTC
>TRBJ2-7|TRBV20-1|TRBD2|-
CSAAPGGRVWEQYF
TGCAGTGCCGCCCCTGGCGGGAGAGTCTGGGAACAGTACTTC
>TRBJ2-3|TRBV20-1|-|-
CSASWGVSTDTQYF
TGCAGTGCTAGTTGGGGTGTGAGTACAGATACGCAGTATTTT
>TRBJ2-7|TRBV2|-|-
CASTPGTSYEQYF
TGTGCCAGCACACCCGGGACTTCCTACGAGCAGTACTTC
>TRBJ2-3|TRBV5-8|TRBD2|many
CASSPGLAGVRADTQYF
TGTGCCAGCAGCCCCGGACTAGCGGGAGTGAGGGCAGATACGCAGTATTTT
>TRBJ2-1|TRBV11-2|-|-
CASSQDINSYNKQFF
TGTGCCAGCAGCCAGGACATAAACTCCTACAATAAGCAGTTCTTC
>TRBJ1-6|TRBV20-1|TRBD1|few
CSARDPKTGTTNSPLHF
TGCAGTGCTAGAGATCCGAAGACAGGGACAACTAATTCACCCCTCCACTTT
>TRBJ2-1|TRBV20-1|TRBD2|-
CSARPGTSGGNEQFF
TGCAGTGCTCGGCCCGGGACTAGCGGGGGAAATGAGCAGTTCTTC
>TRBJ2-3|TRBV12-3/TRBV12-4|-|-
CASSPSAFTDTQYF
TGTGCCAGCAGTCCGTCGGCCTTCACAGATACGCAGTATTTT
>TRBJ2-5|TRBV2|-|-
CASSGQVQETQYF
TGTGCCAGCAGTGGACAGGTCCAAGAGACCCAGTACTTC
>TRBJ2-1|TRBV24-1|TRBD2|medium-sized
CATQGTSGSTYNEQFF
TGTGCCACCCAGGGGACTAGCGGGAGTACTTACAATGAGCAGTTCTTC
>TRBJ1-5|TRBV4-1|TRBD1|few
CASSQRTGAWPQHF
TGCGCCAGCAGCCAAAGAACAGGGGCCTGGCCCCAGCATTTT
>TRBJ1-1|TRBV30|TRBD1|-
CAWSGTGGGEAFF
TGTGCCTGGAGCGGGACAGGGGGAGGTGAAGCTTTCTTT
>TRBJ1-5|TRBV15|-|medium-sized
CATSKFAGEPQHF
TGTGCCACCAGCAAATTCGCTGGGGAGCCCCAGCATTTT
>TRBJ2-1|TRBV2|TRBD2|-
CASSVIGGSGGYEQFF
TGTGCCAGCAGTGTCATTGGGGGATCGGGAGGGTATGAGCAGTTCTTC
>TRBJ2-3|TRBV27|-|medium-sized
CASSFAGTSTDTQYF
TGTGCCAGCAGTTTTGCAGGGACTAGCACAGATACGCAGTATTTT
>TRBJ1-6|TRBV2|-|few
CASSRTGSHNSPLHF
TGTGCCAGCAGTCGAACAGGGAGTCACAATTCACCCCTCCACTTT
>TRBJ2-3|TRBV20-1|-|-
CSARGASTDTQYF
TGCAGTGCTAGGGGAGCTTCCACAGATACGCAGTATTTT
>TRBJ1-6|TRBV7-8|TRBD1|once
CASSFETGNNSPLHF
TGTGCCAGCAGCTTTGAGACAGGGAATAATTCACCCCTCCACTTT
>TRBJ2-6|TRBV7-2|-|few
CASSLAGTPSGANVLTF
TGTGCCAGCAGCTTAGCCGGTACTCCCTCTGGGGCCAACGTCCTGACTTTC
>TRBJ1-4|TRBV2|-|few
CASSGTRSTNEKLFF
TGTGCCAGCAGTGGGACAAGGTCCACTAATGAAAAACTGTTTTTT
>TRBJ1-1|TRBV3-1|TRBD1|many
CASSQTGGNTEAFF
TGTGCCAGCAGCCAGACAGGGGGGAACACTGAAGCTTTCTTT
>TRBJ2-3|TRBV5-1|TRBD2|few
CASSLLPAGGTDTQYF
TGCGCCAGCAGCTTGCTCCCAGCGGGAGGCACAGATACGCAGTATTTT
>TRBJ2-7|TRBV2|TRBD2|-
CASSDGSIGRGGDEQYF
TGTGCCAGCAGTGACGGATCTATCGGCCGCGGGGGGGACGAGCAGTACTTC
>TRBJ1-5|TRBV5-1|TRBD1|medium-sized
CASSPGQGAGQPQHF
TGCGCCAGCAGTCCGGGACAGGGGGCCGGTCAGCCCCAGCATTTT
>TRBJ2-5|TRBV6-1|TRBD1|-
CASSTTGGNWETQYF
TGTGCCAGCAGTACGACAGGGGGCAATTGGGAGACCCAGTACTTC
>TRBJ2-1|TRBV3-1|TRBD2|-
CASSQGWTSGEQFF
TGTGCCAGCAGCCAAGGTTGGACTAGCGGCGAGCAGTTCTTC
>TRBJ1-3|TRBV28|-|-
CASSIGGVSGNTIYF
TGTGCCAGCAGTATCGGAGGGGTCTCTGGAAACACCATATATTTT
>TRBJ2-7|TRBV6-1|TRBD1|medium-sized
CATKDRMYEQYF
TGTGCCACCAAGGACAGGATGTACGAGCAGTACTTC
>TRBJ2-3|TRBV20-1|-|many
CSAISGASTDTQYF
TGCAGTGCTATCTCGGGGGCTAGCACAGATACGCAGTATTTT
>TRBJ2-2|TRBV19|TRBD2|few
CASSMPGLGMLGSNTGELFF
TGTGCCAGTAGTATGCCGGGACTAGGAATGTTAGGGTCGAACACCGGGGAGCTGTTTTTT
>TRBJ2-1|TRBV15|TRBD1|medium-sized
CATSRAGTGGRNEQFF
TGTGCCACCAGCAGAGCCGGGACAGGGGGTAGGAATGAGCAGTTCTTC
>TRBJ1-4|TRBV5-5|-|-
CASSSDMVRQKLFF
TGTGCCAGCAGCTCTGACATGGTGAGGCAAAAACTGTTTTTT
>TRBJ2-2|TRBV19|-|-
CASRRKGNTGELFF
TGTGCCAGTCGTAGGAAGGGGAACACCGGGGAGCTGTTTTTT
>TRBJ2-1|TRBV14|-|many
CASSQKKTAYNEQFF
TGTGCCAGCAGCCAAAAAAAAACTGCCTACAATGAGCAGTTCTTC
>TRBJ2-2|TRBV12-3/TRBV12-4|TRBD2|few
CASKLAGGDTGELFF
TGTGCCAGCAAGTTAGCGGGGGGCGACACCGGGGAGCTGTTTTTT
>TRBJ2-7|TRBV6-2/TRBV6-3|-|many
CASSYLGPNSYEQYF
TGTGCCAGCAGTTACTTGGGGCCAAACTCCTACGAGCAGTACTTC
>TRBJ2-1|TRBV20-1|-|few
CSASGHNEQFF
TGCAGTGCTAGCGGACACAATGAGCAGTTCTTC
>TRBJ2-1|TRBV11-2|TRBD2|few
CASSPGTSGFKNEQFF
TGTGCCAGCAGCCCCGGGACTAGCGGATTTAAGAATGAGCAGTTCTTC
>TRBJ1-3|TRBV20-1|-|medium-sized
CSAPRGAGNTIYF
TGCAGTGCTCCCCGGGGAGCTGGAAACACCATATATTTT
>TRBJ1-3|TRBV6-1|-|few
CASSEGPSSGNTIYF
TGTGCCAGCAGTGAAGGGCCCAGCTCTGGAAACACCATATATTTT
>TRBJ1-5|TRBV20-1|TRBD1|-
CSARTGGTVQPQHF
TGCAGTGCCAGGACAGGGGGCACGGTTCAGCCCCAGCATTTT
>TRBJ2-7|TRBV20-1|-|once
CSARDQSYEQYF
TGCAGTGCTAGAGATCAGAGCTACGAGCAGTACTTC
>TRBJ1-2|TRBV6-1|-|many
CASGGVYGYTF
TGTGCCAGTGGAGGGGTCTATGGCTACACCTTC
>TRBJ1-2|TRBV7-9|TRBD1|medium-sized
CASSLAVQGFHGYTF
TGTGCCAGCAGCTTAGCGGTACAGGGGTTTCATGGCTACACCTTC
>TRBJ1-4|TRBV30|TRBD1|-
CAWSGFNRGQEKLFF
TGTGCCTGGAGTGGGTTTAACAGGGGACAAGAAAAACTGTTTTTT
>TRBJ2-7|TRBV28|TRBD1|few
CASSPWTGPGAYEQYF
TGTGCCAGCAGCCCTTGGACAGGGCCAGGTGCCTACGAGCAGTACTTC
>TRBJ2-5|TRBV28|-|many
CASSARAISQETQYF
TGTGCCAGCAGTGCCAGGGCTATTAGCCAAGAGACCCAGTACTTC
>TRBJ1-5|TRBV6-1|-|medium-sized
CASSAYSYSNQPQHF
TGTGCCAGCAGTGCGTACAGTTATAGCAATCAGCCCCAGCATTTT
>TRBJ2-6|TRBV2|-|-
CASSEARWDTALYGANVLTF
TGTGCCAGCAGTGAAGCGCGATGGGACACCGCCTTATATGGGGCCAACGTCCTGACTTTC
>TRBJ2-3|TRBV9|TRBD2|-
CASSVGTSGTDTQYF
TGTGCCAGCAGCGTAGGGACTAGCGGGACAGATACGCAGTATTTT
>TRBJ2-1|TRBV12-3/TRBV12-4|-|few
CASSTRSGAVLNEQFF
TGTGCCAGCAGTACCCGGAGTGGGGCCGTCCTCAATGAGCAGTTCTTC